This T cell receptor (beta chain) appears in the sequencing data of a study of control samples from healthy donors and cancer patients (dated by TCRdb to 2019 to 2021). The library was prepared using the immunoSEQ multiplex PCR assay. This immuneACCESS table, as held by TCRdb, lists in-frame sequences with V and J called but not all clones. Of the missing ones, under half trace to an unresolved V gene in checked studies; the others have no known cause. The sample table lists tens of thousands of clones, around 89% of them with a count of one. Approximately 15% of the sample lies in the top ten. Note on this clone: Its recognized antigen is unknown. No quality values exist for individual bases; no much larger clone is one base distant.

CDR1 and CDR2 (MNHEY, SMNVEV) derive from the germline V gene (reference sequence). V loses 1 base at its end and J loses 7 bases; junction bases beyond the gene matches: 3. The CDR3, from cysteine to phenylalanine, totals 15 residues. Kept here is only the CDR3 DNA, which spans 45 bases and is read in frame from base 1. The TCR sequence derives from a woman in her 70s in good health. The sequencing sample was made of blood. This chain is built from TRBV27 and TRBJ1-6; 8 middle bases align to TRBD1. The DNA reads as follows: TGTGCCAGCAGTTTATGGGACAGGAAGAATTCACCCCTCCACTTT. The translation is CASSLWDRKNSPLHF.